The rows below give T cell receptor beta chains drawn from one sample of a study of memory CD4+ T cells and cytomegalovirus serostatus. TCRdb's copy holds only in-frame clones and misses some; the assay was immunoSEQ multiplex PCR. This table has about 58,000 clones, approximately 82% appearing once. Input material: memory CD4+ T cells from blood. These receptors originate from an adult in good health and CMV-seronegative. Some clones in this sample may be carry-over from other donors' samples. CDR3s include the opening cysteine and the closing phenylalanine or tryptophan. Each record gives: V gene, D gene, clone size, J gene, CDR3 protein, CDR3 DNA. The D gene is left open where the match is weak. The size field is filled for only some rows; it gives once, few, many or a size class.

>TRBV9|.|few|TRBJ2-1
CASSPRTYDNEQFF
TGTGCCAGCAGCCCCCGGACATACGACAATGAGCAGTTCTTC
>TRBV7-9|TRBD2|few|TRBJ2-1
CASSLTPSGPGADEQFF
TGTGCCAGCAGCTTAACCCCTAGCGGGCCCGGGGCCGATGAGCAGTTCTTC
>TRBV30|.|.|TRBJ2-1
CAWSASRNEQFF
TGTGCCTGGAGCGCGTCTAGGAATGAGCAGTTCTTC
>TRBV4-3|.|.|TRBJ1-4
CASSQDLAVNEKLFF
TGCGCCAGCAGCCAAGATTTAGCCGTTAATGAAAAACTGTTTTTT
>TRBV5-1|.|.|TRBJ2-1
CASSLAEGSYNEQFF
TGCGCCAGCAGCTTGGCCGAGGGTTCCTACAATGAGCAGTTCTTC
>TRBV4-3|TRBD2|.|TRBJ2-3
CASSQDRGGSEGWGTDTQYF
TGCGCCAGCAGCCAAGATAGAGGCGGGAGTGAGGGGTGGGGCACAGATACGCAGTATTTT
>TRBV5-8|.|.|TRBJ1-3
CASSRTVSSGNTIYF
TGTGCCAGCAGCCGGACGGTGAGCTCTGGAAACACCATATATTTT
>TRBV6-1|.|.|TRBJ2-1
CASSDREFIDEQFF
TGTGCCAGCAGTGACCGGGAGTTCATCGATGAGCAGTTCTTC
>TRBV5-1|TRBD2|many|TRBJ2-1
CAKNLPGLGALNEQFF
TGCGCCAAGAACTTGCCGGGACTAGGAGCATTGAATGAGCAGTTCTTC
>TRBV12-5|.|.|TRBJ2-3
CASGLGLANTDTQYF
TGTGCTAGTGGTTTGGGGCTAGCGAACACAGATACGCAGTATTTT
>TRBV18|TRBD1|.|TRBJ1-1
CASSQGAGTEAFF
TGTGCCAGCTCCCAGGGGGCCGGAACTGAAGCTTTCTTT
>TRBV28|TRBD1|.|TRBJ2-7
CASSSYRDSPYEQYF
TGTGCCAGCAGTTCCTACCGGGACAGCCCCTACGAGCAGTACTTC
>TRBV4-2|.|.|TRBJ2-2
CASSQRLGRGRPNSTGELFF
TGTGCCAGCAGCCAACGACTCGGCCGGGGGAGGCCCAATTCCACCGGGGAGCTGTTTTTT
>TRBV19|TRBD1|.|TRBJ1-2
CASSTRDSPVGYTF
TGTGCCAGTAGTACCCGGGACAGTCCCGTTGGCTACACCTTC
>TRBV6-1|TRBD2|.|TRBJ2-3
CASTLAVTDTQYF
TGTGCCAGCACGCTAGCGGTCACAGATACGCAGTATTTT
>TRBV11-1|.|.|TRBJ2-7
CASTMRQKTYEQYF
TGTGCCAGCACCATGAGACAGAAAACCTACGAGCAGTACTTC
>TRBV18|TRBD2|.|TRBJ2-7
CASSPTSAYEQYF
TGTGCCAGCTCACCCACTAGCGCCTACGAGCAGTACTTC
>TRBV11-1|.|.|TRBJ2-7
CASSLAGQGAYEQYF
TGTGCCAGCAGCTTAGCGGGGCAGGGTGCCTACGAGCAGTACTTC
>TRBV6-1|TRBD1|.|TRBJ1-2
CASSEARTGGAGYTF
TGTGCCAGCAGTGAAGCGCGCACAGGGGGCGCCGGCTACACCTTC
>TRBV28|.|.|TRBJ2-7
CASTPPSSYEQYF
TGTGCCAGCACCCCCCCTAGCTCCTACGAGCAGTACTTC
>TRBV10-1|.|.|TRBJ1-6
CASSGEQVNMVSYNSPLHF
TGCGCCAGCAGTGGAGAACAGGTAAACATGGTGAGCTATAATTCACCCCTCCACTTT
>TRBV4-1|.|.|TRBJ2-1
CASSQGLGSDEQFF
TGCGCCAGCAGCCAAGGACTAGGGAGCGATGAGCAGTTCTTC
>TRBV5-1|TRBD2|.|TRBJ2-1
CASSLVAAGGWNEQFF
TGCGCCAGCAGCTTGGTGGCAGCGGGAGGCTGGAATGAGCAGTTCTTC
>TRBV28|.|few|TRBJ1-5
CASRFQNSNQPQHF
TGTGCCAGCAGATTTCAAAATAGCAATCAGCCCCAGCATTTT
>TRBV11-2|TRBD2|.|TRBJ2-5
CASSGRDLVFQETQYF
TGTGCCAGCAGCGGGAGGGACTTAGTTTTCCAAGAGACCCAGTACTTC
>TRBV7-9|.|once|TRBJ2-5
CASSLPGWGPRETQYF
TGTGCCAGCAGCCTACCGGGTTGGGGGCCTCGGGAGACCCAGTACTTC
>TRBV11-3|TRBD2|.|TRBJ2-1
CASSSLAGAYNEQFF
TGTGCCAGCAGCTCCTTAGCGGGAGCCTACAATGAGCAGTTCTTC
>TRBV2|.|few|TRBJ1-5
CASSEDGQPQHF
TGTGCCAGCAGTGAGGACGGTCAGCCCCAGCATTTT
>TRBV19|.|.|TRBJ2-2
CASTAANTGELFF
TGTGCCAGTACGGCAGCTAACACCGGGGAGCTGTTTTTT
>TRBV2|.|once|TRBJ1-2
CASRRSYLGYGYTF
TGTGCCAGCAGACGGTCTTACCTCGGCTATGGCTACACCTTC
>TRBV5-1|.|.|TRBJ1-3
CASSLNQQSSGNTIYF
TGCGCCAGCAGCTTAAATCAGCAGAGCTCTGGAAACACCATATATTTT
>TRBV6-5|.|.|TRBJ2-7
CASRDIRDPYEQYF
TGTGCCAGCAGAGACATCCGGGACCCCTACGAGCAGTACTTC
>TRBV6-1|.|.|TRBJ1-5
CASSVDLGWEHF
TGTGCCAGCAGCGTAGACCTAGGTTGGGAGCATTTT
>TRBV27|.|.|TRBJ2-5
CARLRETQYF
TGTGCCAGGTTGAGAGAGACCCAGTACTTC
>TRBV7-3|.|.|TRBJ1-1
CASSLTDSANTEAFF
TGTGCCAGCAGCTTAACAGACTCAGCGAACACTGAAGCTTTCTTT
>TRBV7-2|TRBD2|.|TRBJ2-7
CASSSGLVMGEQYF
TGTGCCAGCAGCTCGGGACTAGTTATGGGAGAGCAGTACTTC
>TRBV10-2|TRBD1|.|TRBJ2-3
CASRRTGGWDTQYF
TGCGCCAGCAGGAGGACAGGGGGCTGGGATACGCAGTATTTT
>TRBV7-3|.|.|TRBJ1-2
CASRKVVGDYGYTF
TGTGCCAGCAGAAAGGTGGTAGGGGACTATGGCTACACCTTC
>TRBV7-2|.|.|TRBJ1-2
CASSLQNYGYTF
TGTGCCAGCAGCTTACAAAACTATGGCTACACCTTC
>TRBV18|.|.|TRBJ1-1
CASSQTLNTEAFF
TGTGCCAGCTCACAAACCTTGAACACTGAAGCTTTCTTT
>TRBV9|.|.|TRBJ2-3
CASSATPSFPDTQYF
TGTGCCAGCAGCGCGACCCCTAGTTTCCCAGATACGCAGTATTTT
>TRBV9|.|.|TRBJ2-3
CASSVGGTDTQYF
TGTGCCAGCAGCGTAGGCGGCACAGATACGCAGTATTTT
>TRBV28|.|.|TRBJ1-2
CASILSGGEGYTF
TGTGCCAGCATCCTATCCGGGGGGGAAGGCTACACCTTC
>TRBV10-1|.|.|TRBJ2-5
CASRDQETQYF
TGCGCCAGCAGAGATCAAGAGACCCAGTACTTC
>TRBV12-5|TRBD2|once|TRBJ2-3
CASGLAGMGTDTQYF
TGTGCTAGTGGTTTAGCGGGAATGGGCACAGATACGCAGTATTTT
>TRBV10-1|TRBD2|.|TRBJ2-3
CASRETSELTTQYF
TGCGCCAGCAGAGAGACTAGCGAGCTTACTACGCAGTATTTT
>TRBV15|TRBD1|.|TRBJ1-1
CATSRGQGQLEAFF
TGTGCCACCAGCAGAGGACAGGGACAACTTGAAGCTTTCTTT
>TRBV6-1|.|.|TRBJ2-5
CASSAQETQYF
TGTGCCAGCAGTGCCCAAGAGACCCAGTACTTC
>TRBV4-3|.|.|TRBJ1-6
CASSQGRGQSPLHF
TGCGCCAGCAGCCAAGGCAGGGGTCAGTCACCCCTCCACTTT
>TRBV5-6|.|.|TRBJ1-1
CASSLGAMNTEAFF
TGTGCCAGCAGCTTGGGCGCGATGAACACTGAAGCTTTCTTT
>TRBV5-1|TRBD2|.|TRBJ2-5
CASRLTSGRVKETQYF
TGCGCCAGCAGACTGACTAGCGGGAGGGTTAAAGAGACCCAGTACTTC
>TRBV30|.|.|TRBJ2-1
CAWSVANEQFF
TGTGCCTGGAGTGTCGCCAATGAGCAGTTCTTC
>TRBV29-1|.|.|TRBJ2-5
CSVGEVETQYF
TGCAGCGTTGGGGAAGTGGAGACCCAGTACTTC
>TRBV29-1|TRBD2|.|TRBJ2-1
CSAEGLAGGGYNEQFF
TGCAGCGCTGAAGGACTAGCGGGCGGGGGTTACAATGAGCAGTTCTTC
>TRBV5-4|.|.|TRBJ2-7
CASSPDTDYEQYF
TGTGCCAGCAGCCCAGACACGGATTACGAGCAGTACTTC